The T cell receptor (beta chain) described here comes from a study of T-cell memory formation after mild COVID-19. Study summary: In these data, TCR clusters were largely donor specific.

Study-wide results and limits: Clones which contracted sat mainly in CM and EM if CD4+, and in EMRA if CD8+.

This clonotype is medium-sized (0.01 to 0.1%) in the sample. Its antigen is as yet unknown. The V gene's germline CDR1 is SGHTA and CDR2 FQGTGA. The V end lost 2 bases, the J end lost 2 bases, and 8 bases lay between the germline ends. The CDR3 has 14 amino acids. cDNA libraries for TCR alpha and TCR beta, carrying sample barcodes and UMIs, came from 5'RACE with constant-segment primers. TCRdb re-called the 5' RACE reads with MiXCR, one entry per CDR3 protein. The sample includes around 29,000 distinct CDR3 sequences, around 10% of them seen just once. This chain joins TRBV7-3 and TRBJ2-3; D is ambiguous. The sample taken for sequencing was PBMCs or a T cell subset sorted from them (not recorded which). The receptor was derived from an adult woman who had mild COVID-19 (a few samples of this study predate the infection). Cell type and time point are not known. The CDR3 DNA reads TGTGCCAGCAGCTTAGGCCAAGTCACAGATACGCAGTATTTT. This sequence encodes CASSLGQVTDTQYF.